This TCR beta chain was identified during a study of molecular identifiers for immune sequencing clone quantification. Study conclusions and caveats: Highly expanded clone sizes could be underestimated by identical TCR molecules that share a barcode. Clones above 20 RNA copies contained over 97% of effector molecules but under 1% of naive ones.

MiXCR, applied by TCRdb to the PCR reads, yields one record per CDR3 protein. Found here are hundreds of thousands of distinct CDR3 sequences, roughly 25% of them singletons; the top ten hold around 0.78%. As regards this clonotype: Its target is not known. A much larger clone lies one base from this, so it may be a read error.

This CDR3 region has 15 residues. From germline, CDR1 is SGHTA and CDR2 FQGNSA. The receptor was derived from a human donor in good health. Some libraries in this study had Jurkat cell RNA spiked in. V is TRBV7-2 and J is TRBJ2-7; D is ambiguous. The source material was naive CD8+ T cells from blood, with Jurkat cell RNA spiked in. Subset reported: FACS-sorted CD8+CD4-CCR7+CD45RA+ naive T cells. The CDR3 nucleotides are TGTGCCAGCAGCCTAGAACGGTGGCCCCCCTACGCGCAGTACTTC. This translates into CASSLERWPPYAQYF.